This is a list of T cell receptor beta chains from one sample in a study of T cell clones after liver transplantation. Only in-frame clones appear in the TCRdb table, and some are missing; sequencing was by immunoSEQ multiplex PCR. Of about 68,000 clones detected, roughly 92% appear once; the ten largest clones hold over 0.9%. Material: CD4+ T cells from blood, obtained approximately 25 months after liver transplant. These TCRs come from a human patient who received a liver transplant. Some T cells may originate from the graft donor. CDR3s include the opening cysteine and the closing phenylalanine or tryptophan. The D gene is left open where the match is weak. Not every row has a clone size; where given, it reads once, few, many or a size class.

D gene	V gene	J gene	CDR3 length	clone size	CDR3 DNA	CDR3 protein
.	TRBV2	TRBJ2-3	15	.	TGTGCCAGCAGCCCAGGAACGCCAGGCACAGATACGCAGTATTTT	CASSPGTPGTDTQYF
.	TRBV11-3	TRBJ1-1	15	.	TGTGCCAGCAGCTTGGGGGTAAGGGCGAACACTGAAGCTTTCTTT	CASSLGVRANTEAFF
.	TRBV4-1	TRBJ2-7	16	.	TGCGCCAGCAGCCAAGCCCTAGGGAGGGGGCTCGACGAGCAGTACTTC	CASSQALGRGLDEQYF
.	TRBV19	TRBJ2-3	14	once	TGTGCCAGTAGTATTCCCACGGAACCAGATACGCAGTATTTT	CASSIPTEPDTQYF
.	TRBV7-6	TRBJ2-7	15	.	TGTGCCAGCAGCTTAGCTAGCGCCAGAGGGCGGGAGCAGTACTTC	CASSLASARGREQYF
TRBD1	TRBV12-5	TRBJ2-7	15	.	TGTGCTAGTGGTTTGGTATTGGACAGGGGTAGGGAGCAGTACTTC	CASGLVLDRGREQYF
.	TRBV7-2	TRBJ1-1	12	few	TGTGCCAGCAGCTTAGCATGGGGTGAAGCTTTCTTT	CASSLAWGEAFF
.	TRBV7-9	TRBJ1-3	14	once	TGTGCCAGCAGCTTAAACAGGGCTGGAAACACCATATATTTT	CASSLNRAGNTIYF
.	TRBV18	TRBJ1-1	14	.	TGTGCCAGCTCCACAAAACAGGGGAACACTGAAGCTTTCTTT	CASSTKQGNTEAFF
.	TRBV28	TRBJ2-2	12	.	TGTGCCAGCAGTTTGCGGGACGGGGAGCTGTTTTTT	CASSLRDGELFF
TRBD1	TRBV6-1	TRBJ1-5	15	.	TGTGCCAGCCGTGGGACAGGGGGTAACAATCAGCCCCAGCATTTT	CASRGTGGNNQPQHF
TRBD2	TRBV7-2	TRBJ2-4	18	.	TGTGCCAGCAGCTTAGATTCGGGTGGACTAGCGGGACGGAACATTCAGTACTTC	CASSLDSGGLAGRNIQYF
.	TRBV4-1	TRBJ1-5	14	medium-sized	TGCGCCAGCAGCCAAGATGTGGGGAAGCAGCCCCAGCATTTT	CASSQDVGKQPQHF
.	TRBV6-5	TRBJ1-3	14	.	TGTGCCAGCAGTTATGGGGTAGCTGGAAACACCATATATTTT	CASSYGVAGNTIYF
.	TRBV29-1	TRBJ1-2	11	.	TGCAGCGTTGCAGGGCTGGGAGGCTACACCTTC	CSVAGLGGYTF
.	TRBV25-1	TRBJ1-1	13	.	TGTGCCAGCAGTGAACGTCGGGACACTGAAGCTTTCTTT	CASSERRDTEAFF
.	TRBV7-8	TRBJ1-1	13	.	TGTGCCAGCAGCTCCGTAGCGAACACTGAAGCTTTCTTT	CASSSVANTEAFF
TRBD2	TRBV6-5	TRBJ2-5	15	.	TGTGCCAGCAGGCCTACCAGGACTAGCCGGGAGACCCAGTACTTC	CASRPTRTSRETQYF
.	TRBV11-3	TRBJ2-7	13	.	TGTGCCAGCAGCTTAGATTCTCGCTACGAGCAGTACTTC	CASSLDSRYEQYF
TRBD1	TRBV6-5	TRBJ2-7	15	.	TGTGCCAGCAGGCAGACAGGGGGAGGGTCCTACGAGCAGTACTTC	CASRQTGGGSYEQYF
.	TRBV6-1	TRBJ1-1	14	.	TGTGCCAGCAGCGGGGGGGTCCTGAGCACTGAAGCTTTCTTT	CASSGGVLSTEAFF
.	TRBV28	TRBJ2-5	17	.	TGTGCCAGCAGTCCCTGGGGGGGGGCGCGTTACCAAGAGACCCAGTACTTC	CASSPWGGARYQETQYF
.	TRBV7-2	TRBJ2-2	14	.	TGTGCCAGCAGCTTGACTAGTCACACCGGGGAGCTGTTTTTT	CASSLTSHTGELFF
.	TRBV7-3	TRBJ2-5	13	.	TGTGCCAGCAGCTTAAGGGGTGATGAGACCCAGTACTTC	CASSLRGDETQYF
TRBD2	TRBV7-3	TRBJ2-3	16	.	TGTGCCAGCAGCTTAAGGACTAGCGGGAACTCAGATACGCAGTATTTT	CASSLRTSGNSDTQYF
TRBD1	TRBV19	TRBJ1-4	13	.	TGTGCAACAGGGGTGAGGATTAGTGAAAAACTGTTTTTT	CATGVRISEKLFF
TRBD1	TRBV28	TRBJ2-2	18	.	TGTGCCAGCAGCAGACGGGCATCGGACAGGTGGAACACCGGGGAGCTGTTTTTT	CASSRRASDRWNTGELFF
TRBD2	TRBV19	TRBJ2-3	16	.	TGTGCCAGTAGTGCCTCACTAGCGGGAGGGGCAGATACGCAGTATTTT	CASSASLAGGADTQYF
.	TRBV6-5	TRBJ1-4	13	.	TGTGCCAGCCGACTGTTACTGAATGAAAAACTGTTTTTT	CASRLLLNEKLFF
TRBD1	TRBV19	TRBJ1-5	15	.	TGTGCCAGTAGTATCCCGGGACAGGGCAATCAGCCCCAGCATTTT	CASSIPGQGNQPQHF
.	TRBV19	TRBJ2-7	18	.	TGTGCCAGTAGTATAGTCCTCTCGGGACCAGGGGGGAAGTACGAGCAGTACTTC	CASSIVLSGPGGKYEQYF
.	TRBV7-2	TRBJ1-4	14	.	TGTGCCAGCAGCTTCGGCACAGTGGGTGAAAAACTGTTTTTT	CASSFGTVGEKLFF
.	TRBV5-1	TRBJ1-3	16	once	TGCGCCAGCAGCTTGGCGGGCTCTTCGGATGGAAACACCATATATTTT	CASSLAGSSDGNTIYF
TRBD1	TRBV19	TRBJ1-1	13	.	TGTGCCACTAAAGCAGACAGGGACACTGAAGCTTTCTTT	CATKADRDTEAFF
TRBD1	TRBV11-2	TRBJ1-2	15	.	TGTGCCAGCAGCTTACTTCCGGGACAGGGTGCTGGCTACACCTTC	CASSLLPGQGAGYTF